The clone carrying this T cell receptor beta chain has more than one count but fewer than ten. The target antigen is unknown. The sample belongs to a study of T cell responses to AZD1222 COVID-19 vaccine. Method: immunoSEQ multiplex PCR; TCRdb's copy keeps in-frame clones and lacks some. The sample has 25,000 to 35,000 clones, 80% to 95% seen once; the top ten hold around 45%. General study findings and limits: Baseline antibody screening turned up just six or seven seropositive AZD1222 recipients. There were repertoire samples only from the period after the peak T cell response. The study reported that nearly half of spike-specific TCRs target unmutated variant regions.

Sequencing used peripheral blood, obtained on day 0 of AZD1222 vaccination. The TCR originated in an adult in good health.

This CDR3 reads CASKQGGLSNQPQHF. CDR3 bases: TGTGCCAGCAAACAGGGGGGGTTAAGCAATCAGCCCCAGCATTTT. This rearrangement joins TRBV27 to TRBJ1-5; 8 bases are a match to TRBD1. The germline CDR1 and CDR2 sequences are MNHEY and SMNVEV (reference sequence). The length of the CDR3 is 15 residues. J lost 1 base, V lost 7 bases, and 6 bases had no gene match.